One and the same sample provided the 22 T cell receptor beta chains below, sequenced in a study of blood T cell repertoires in COVID-19. Generated by immunoSEQ multiplex PCR, the TCRdb table keeps only in-frame clones and is missing some. The sample contains 300,000 to 400,000 clones, 75% to 90% of which appear only once. Specimen: peripheral blood. The receptors come from a woman between 45 and 60 years old with COVID-19, enrolled during active disease.

The table lists this clone with a few counts. The CDR3 nucleotides are TGCAGCGTTCTGGCCGGGACTAGCGGGAACACCGGGGAGCTGTTTTTT. Protein product: CSVLAGTSGNTGELFF. The V call is TRBV29-1, the J call TRBJ2-2; 11 bases align to TRBD2. The CDR3 sequence is 16 residues long. Trimming at V came to 5 bases and at J to 1 base, leaving 6 bases not matched to a gene. Germline CDR1 is SQVTM and CDR2 is ANQGSEA.

This clone was detected only once. J is TRBJ1-6 and V is TRBV9; possibly TRBD1 for D (5 bases). V lost 4 bases and J lost 5, with 10 bases in between. Germline values: CDR1 SGDLS, CDR2 YYNGEE. The CDR3 loop spans 14 amino acids. The CDR3 region is CASSPGGDNSPLHF. CDR3 DNA: TGTGCCAGCAGCCCGGGGGGGGATAATTCACCCCTCCACTTT.

Comments on this clone: One end of the junction fails to match germline, which may point to a read error. The chain carries TRBV4-1 and TRBJ2-3, with 10 bases that match TRBD2. CDR3 length equals 16 residues. The V gene's germline CDR1 is MGHRA and CDR2 YSYEKL. CDR3 DNA: TGCGCCATCAGCCAAGGTGAACTAGCGGGAACAGATACGCAGTATTTT. The encoded protein is CAISQGELAGTDTQYF.

This chain links TRBV12-3 or TRBV12-4 with TRBJ2-7, with TRBD1 as a possible D gene (5 bases). V lost 3 bases and J 6 bases, leaving 12 bases between the germline ends. The length of the CDR3 is 13 residues. CDR3 bases: TGTGCCAGCAGTTTCGTCAGGGAACCCGAGCAGTACTTC. Encoded protein: CASSFVREPEQYF.

This clone showed up just once. The genes are TRBV11-1 and TRBJ2-1; tentatively, D is TRBD2 (6 bases). The germline V and J ends were trimmed by 2 bases and 4 bases, with 12 bases remaining between them. Germline V lookup: CDR1 SGHAT, CDR2 FQDESV (reference sequence). CDR3 length: 15 amino acids. In DNA form, the CDR3 reads TGTGCCAGCAGCTTATCCCTAGCGCAGTACAATGAGCAGTTCTTC. Amino acids: CASSLSLAQYNEQFF.

This chain joins TRBV6-6 and TRBJ1-1; possibly TRBD1 for D (5 bases). V was trimmed by 7 bases and J by 4 bases, leaving 13 bases between them. Per germline, CDR1 MNHNY and CDR2 SVGAGI (reference sequence). The CDR3 totals 13 residues. CDR3 DNA: TGTGCCAGCATCGCCCAGGGAGGCACTGAAGCTTTCTTT. Encoded protein: CASIAQGGTEAFF.

This clone was found once. The chain carries TRBV30 and TRBJ1-2, with TRBD1 matching over 11 bases. The germline V gene has CDR1 GTSNPN and CDR2 SVGIG (reference sequence). V was pared by 4 bases and J by 5 bases, with 3 bases of the junction left unmatched. There are 13 residues in the CDR3. CDR3 in amino acids: CAWMDRGRYGYTF. CDR3 in DNA: TGTGCCTGGATGGACAGGGGGCGATATGGCTACACCTTC.

For the CDR3, the DNA is TGTGCCAGCAGCTCCTCTTATCAGGCCACGGGCTACACCTTC. Residues: CASSSSYQATGYTF. The J gene is TRBJ1-2, the V gene TRBV9; D is undetermined. The CDR3 consists of 14 residues. Germline V gene sequence: CDR1 SGDLS, CDR2 YYNGEE. V was cut by 4 bases and J by 8 bases, with 18 bases left in between.

The rearrangement uses TRBV19 and TRBJ1-4; D remains unclear. Trimming took 7 bases from V and 4 from J, leaving 13 bases between them. In germline, CDR1 is LNHDA, CDR2 SQIVND (reference sequence). The CDR3 runs to 14 residues. The CDR3 is CASKGDPFNEKLFF. CDR3 bases: TGTGCCAGTAAAGGAGATCCATTTAATGAAAAACTGTTTTTT. The full variable domain, in which reference TRBV19 and TRBJ1-4 provide the parts outside the CDR3, is DGGITQSPKYLFRKEGQNVTLSCEQNLNHDAMYWYRQDPGQGLRLIYYSQIVNDFQKGDIAEGYSVSREKKESFPLTVTSAQKNPTAFYLCASKGDPFNEKLFFGSGTQLSVL.

The chain links TRBV2 to TRBJ2-3; 7 bases are a match to TRBD2. After removal of 7 bases from V and 2 bases from J, the junction contained 6 bases not matched to a gene. The CDR3 spans 14 residues. Germline assignment: CDR1 SNHLY and CDR2 FYNNEI. The CDR3 sequence is CASKPSGYTDTQYF. CDR3 sequence (DNA): TGTGCCAGCAAGCCTAGCGGATACACAGATACGCAGTATTTT.

The rearrangement links TRBV7-2 to TRBJ2-7; 8 nucleotides agree with TRBD1. Germline V gene data show CDR1 as SGHTA and CDR2 as FQGNSA. V trimming: 2 bases; J trimming: 4 bases; junction bases outside the gene matches: 7. The CDR3 sequence is 15 residues long. Here the CDR3 reads CASSLIGTGIYEQYF. As DNA, the CDR3 is TGTGCCAGCAGCTTAATCGGGACAGGAATTTACGAGCAGTACTTC.

This rearrangement joins TRBV5-3 to TRBJ2-1; 8 nucleotides agree with TRBD2. TRBV5-3 is filed as an ORF, its function uncertain. J was trimmed by 2 bases and V by 0 bases; bases with no gene match: 4. The CDR3 is 16 amino acids. CDR3 residues: CARSLVSGNPYNEQFF. In nucleotides, the CDR3 is TGTGCCAGAAGCTTGGTTAGCGGGAACCCCTACAATGAGCAGTTCTTC.

The chain employs TRBV7-9 and TRBJ2-7; 11 bases match TRBD1. V dropped 4 bases and J dropped 7; count of bases not matched to a gene: 6. The germline gives CDR1 SEHNR, CDR2 FQNEAQ (reference sequence). The CDR3 runs 14 residues. CDR3 sequence reads: CASSYGQGAEEQYF. CDR3 in DNA: TGTGCCAGCAGCTATGGACAGGGGGCGGAGGAGCAGTACTTC.

V and J are TRBV5-5 and TRBJ1-2; D gene uncertain. The germline gives CDR1 SGHKS, CDR2 YYEKEE (reference sequence). The CDR3 spans 13 residues. V was pared by 2 bases and J by 6 bases, with 11 bases between. The CDR3 loop reads CASSFSGLDGYTF. The CDR3, as DNA: TGTGCCAGCAGCTTTTCGGGGTTAGATGGCTACACCTTC.

The chain couples TRBV7-9 to TRBJ1-4; D might be TRBD1 (6 bases). The CDR3 sequence is 15 residues long. Germline V gene lookup returns CDR1 SEHNR and CDR2 FQNEAQ (reference sequence). Trimming removed 3 bases from V and 0 bases from J, with 8 bases in between. The CDR3 bases are TGTGCCAGCAGCTTCGGACAGACAACTAATGAAAAACTGTTTTTT. It specifies CASSFGQTTNEKLFF.

The rearrangement uses TRBV4-3 and TRBJ2-3, with a possible D match to TRBD1 (6 bases). The CDR3 loop spans 14 amino acids. Germline assignment: CDR1 LGHNA and CDR2 YSLEER. The ends were cut back, 6 bases at V and 0 bases at J, with 10 bases in the middle. This CDR3 is CASRQGPSTDTQYF. The CDR3 DNA is TGCGCCAGCAGACAGGGACCCAGCACAGATACGCAGTATTTT.

This chain uses TRBV24-1 with TRBJ2-4; the match to TRBD2 covers 7 bases. Trimming cost V 3 bases and J 10 bases; bases outside gene matches: 8. The germline gives CDR1 KGHDR, CDR2 SFDVKD. The CDR3 extends over 14 amino acids. CDR3 region: CATSDAGGYAIQYF. The DNA of the CDR3 is TGTGCCACCAGTGATGCCGGGGGGTACGCTATTCAGTACTTC.

The rearrangement uses TRBV19 and TRBJ1-4; D ambiguous. The CDR3 length is 15 residues. V gave up 9 bases and J gave up 1 base, with 15 bases separating them. Per the germline V gene, CDR1 is LNHDA and CDR2 is SQIVND (reference sequence). The CDR3: CASTRYGGTNEKLFF. In DNA form, the CDR3 reads TGTGCCAGCACCCGCTACGGAGGAACTAATGAAAAACTGTTTTTT.

The chain couples TRBV29-1 to TRBJ1-4; D perhaps matches TRBD1 (5 bases). There are 15 residues in the CDR3. Trimming stripped 3 bases from V and 7 bases from J, with 18 bases between. Germline loops: CDR1 SQVTM, CDR2 ANQGSEA. CDR3: CSVDWSARVGEKLFF. The CDR3 DNA follows: TGCAGCGTTGACTGGTCCGCCAGGGTAGGTGAAAAACTGTTTTTT.

This chain uses TRBV5-1 with TRBJ2-2; TRBD2 matches 7 bases. The germline CDR1 and CDR2 sequences are SGHRS and YFSETQ. V gave up 4 bases and J gave up 0 bases; unmatched junction bases: 9. The CDR3 has 17 amino acids. The CDR3 nucleotides are TGCGCCAGCAGCCCGTTAGGACTAGGGACGAACACCGGGGAGCTGTTTTTT. It specifies CASSPLGLGTNTGELFF.

The CDR3: CASTWTKTYNEQFF. The CDR3 coding sequence is TGTGCCAGCACCTGGACTAAGACATACAATGAGCAGTTCTTC. The genes are TRBV6-6 and TRBJ2-1, with a weak D call TRBD2 (6 bases). The CDR3 is made up of 14 amino acids. V gave up 7 bases and J gave up 4 bases, with 14 bases separating them. Germline CDR1 is MNHNY and CDR2 is SVGAGI (reference sequence).

This clone was seen just once. This chain connects TRBV30 to TRBJ1-4, with 8 bases identical to TRBD1. The V segment lost 5 bases and the J segment 6 bases; nucleotides outside the gene matches: 5. The germline gives CDR1 GTSNPN, CDR2 SVGIG (reference sequence). The CDR3 loop spans 13 amino acids. The CDR3 region has the DNA TGTGCCTGGGAAGGACAGGGCTATGAAAAACTGTTTTTT. This sequence encodes CAWEGQGYEKLFF.